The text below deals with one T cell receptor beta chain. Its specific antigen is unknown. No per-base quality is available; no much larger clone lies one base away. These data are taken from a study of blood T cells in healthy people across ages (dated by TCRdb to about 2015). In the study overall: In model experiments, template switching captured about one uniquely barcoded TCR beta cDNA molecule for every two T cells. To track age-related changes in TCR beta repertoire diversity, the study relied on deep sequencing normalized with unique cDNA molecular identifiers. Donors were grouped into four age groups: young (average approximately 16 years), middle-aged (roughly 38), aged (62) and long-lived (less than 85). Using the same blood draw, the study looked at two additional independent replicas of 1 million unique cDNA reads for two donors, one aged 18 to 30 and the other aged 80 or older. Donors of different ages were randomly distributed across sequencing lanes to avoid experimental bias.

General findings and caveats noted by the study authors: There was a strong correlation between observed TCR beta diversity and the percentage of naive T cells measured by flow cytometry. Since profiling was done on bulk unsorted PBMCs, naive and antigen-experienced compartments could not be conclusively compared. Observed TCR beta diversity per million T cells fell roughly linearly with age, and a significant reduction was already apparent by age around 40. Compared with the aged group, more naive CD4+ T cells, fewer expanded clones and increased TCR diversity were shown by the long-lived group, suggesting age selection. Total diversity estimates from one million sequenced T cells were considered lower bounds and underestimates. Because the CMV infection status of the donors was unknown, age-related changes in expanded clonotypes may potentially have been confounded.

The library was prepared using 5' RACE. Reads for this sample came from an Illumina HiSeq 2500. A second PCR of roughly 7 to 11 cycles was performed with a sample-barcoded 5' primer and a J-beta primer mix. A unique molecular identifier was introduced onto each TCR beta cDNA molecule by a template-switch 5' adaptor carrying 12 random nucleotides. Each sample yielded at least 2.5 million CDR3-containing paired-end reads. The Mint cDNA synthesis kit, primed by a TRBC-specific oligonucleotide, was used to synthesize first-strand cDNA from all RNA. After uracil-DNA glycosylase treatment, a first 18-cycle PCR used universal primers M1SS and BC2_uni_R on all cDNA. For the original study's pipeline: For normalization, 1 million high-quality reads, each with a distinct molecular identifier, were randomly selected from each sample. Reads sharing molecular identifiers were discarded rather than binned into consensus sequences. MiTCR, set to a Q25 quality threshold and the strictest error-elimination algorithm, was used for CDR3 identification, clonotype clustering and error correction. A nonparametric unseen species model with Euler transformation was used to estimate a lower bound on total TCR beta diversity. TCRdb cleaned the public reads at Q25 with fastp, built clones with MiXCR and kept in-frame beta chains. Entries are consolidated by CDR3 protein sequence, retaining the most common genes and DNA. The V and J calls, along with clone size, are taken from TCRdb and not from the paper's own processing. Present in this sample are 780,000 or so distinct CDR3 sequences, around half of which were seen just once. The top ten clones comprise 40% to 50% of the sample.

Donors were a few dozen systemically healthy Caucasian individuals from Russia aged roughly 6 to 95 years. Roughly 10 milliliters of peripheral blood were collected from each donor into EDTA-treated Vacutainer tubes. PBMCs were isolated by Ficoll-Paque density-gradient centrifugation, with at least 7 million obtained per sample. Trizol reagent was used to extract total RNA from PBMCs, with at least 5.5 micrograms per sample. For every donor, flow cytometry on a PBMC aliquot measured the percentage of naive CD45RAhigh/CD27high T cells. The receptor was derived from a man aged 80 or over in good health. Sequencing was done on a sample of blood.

The base sequence is TGTGCCAGCTCACCACAAAGAGGGGAAGAGACCCAGTACTTC. Its product reads: CASSPQRGEETQYF. The sequence is built from TRBV18 and TRBJ2-5, with a tentative D call of TRBD1 or TRBD2, each matching 5 bases. CDR1 KGHSH and CDR2 LQKENI are derived from the germline V gene. The CDR3, from cysteine to phenylalanine, totals 14 residues. Here the CDR3 DNA is all that survives: 42 bases in frame from base 1. Between the V and J ends, shortened by 1 base and 3 bases respectively, the junction contains 9 bases.